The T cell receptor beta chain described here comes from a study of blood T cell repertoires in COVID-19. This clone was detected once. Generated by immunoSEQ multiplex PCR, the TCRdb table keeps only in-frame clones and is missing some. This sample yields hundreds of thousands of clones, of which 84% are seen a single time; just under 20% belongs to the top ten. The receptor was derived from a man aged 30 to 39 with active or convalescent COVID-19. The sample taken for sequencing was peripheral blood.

The CDR3 DNA reads as TGTGCCTGGAGCAACGACAGGGTTTTCACCGGGGAGCTGTTTTTT. It encodes CAWSNDRVFTGELFF. This chain joins TRBV30 and TRBJ2-2, with 7 bases matching TRBD1. There are 15 residues in the CDR3. Per germline, CDR1 GTSNPN and CDR2 SVGIG (reference sequence). With 3 bases clipped from V and 4 bases from J, the junction kept 8 bases outside the gene matches. Filled out from reference TRBV30 and TRBJ2-2, the complete variable domain reads SQTIHQWPATLVQPVGSPLSLECTVEGTSNPNLYWYRQAAGRGLQLLFYSVGIGQISSEVPQNLSASRPQDRQFILSSKKLLLSDSGFYLCAWSNDRVFTGELFFGEGSRLTVL.